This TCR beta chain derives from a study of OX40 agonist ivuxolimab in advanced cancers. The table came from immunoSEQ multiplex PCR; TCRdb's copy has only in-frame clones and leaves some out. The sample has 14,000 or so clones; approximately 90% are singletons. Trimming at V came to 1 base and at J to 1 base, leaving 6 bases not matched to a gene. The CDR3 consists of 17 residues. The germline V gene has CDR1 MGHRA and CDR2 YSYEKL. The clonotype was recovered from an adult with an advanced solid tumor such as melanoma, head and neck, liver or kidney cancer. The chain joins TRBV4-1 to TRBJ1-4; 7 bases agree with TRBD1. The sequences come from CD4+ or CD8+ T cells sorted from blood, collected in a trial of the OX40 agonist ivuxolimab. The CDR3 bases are TGCGCCAGCAGCCAAGGAGGATACAGGGGAACTAATGAAAAACTGTTTTTT. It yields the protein CASSQGGYRGTNEKLFF.